This TCR beta chain stems from a study of T cell responses to AZD1222 COVID-19 vaccine. Second doses that came at about 4 or about 12 weeks were put together. General study findings and limits: Spike-specific TCRs gained breadth and depth after people received two AZD1222 doses. Mapped onto spike, vaccine-associated CD4 TCRs spanned it and were dominant at 160-218 and 743-854.

This CDR3 region has 16 residues. Looked up from germline, CDR1 is SGHRS and CDR2 is YFSETQ. Trimming cost V 0 bases and J 11 bases, with 20 bases left between them. Remarks on this clone: Antigen: not known.

Generated by immunoSEQ multiplex PCR, the TCRdb table keeps only in-frame clones and is missing some. The repertoire holds about 160,000 clones, with approximately 88% as singletons. The TCR was taken from an adult who received the AZD1222 COVID-19 vaccine. The chain uses TRBV5-1 and TRBJ1-4; perhaps TRBD1 as D (5 bases). The input for sequencing was peripheral blood, taken 28 days after the second AZD1222 dose. CDR3 amino acids: CASSLASGASFEKLFF. The CDR3 nucleotides read TGCGCCAGCAGCTTGGCTTCCGGGGCTTCGTTCGAGAAACTGTTTTTT.